The next 6 T cell receptor beta chains were all read from a single sample in a study of blood T cell repertoires in COVID-19. Profiled with immunoSEQ multiplex PCR; TCRdb holds only in-frame clones, not every one. The table includes under 250,000 clones, 80% to 85% detected once. Sample: peripheral blood. These receptors all stem from a man aged 45 to 65 with active or convalescent COVID-19.

This clone has only a few counts. V usage is TRBV3-1 (or the pseudogene TRBV3-2) and J usage is TRBJ2-3; D might be TRBD1 (5 bases). V lost 0 bases to trimming and J lost 5 bases, with 12 bases between them. This CDR3 comprises 15 residues. Germline assignment: CDR1 LGHDT and CDR2 YNNKEL (reference sequence). CDR3 protein: CASSQDLGEGDTQYF. In DNA, the CDR3 is TGTGCCAGCAGCCAAGATTTAGGGGAAGGAGATACGCAGTATTTT.

The V and J genes are TRBV14 and TRBJ1-2, with 7 positions matching TRBD1. Looked up from germline, CDR1 is SGHDN and CDR2 is FVKESK. The V segment lost 4 bases and the J segment 8 bases; nucleotides outside the gene matches: 7. The CDR3 has 13 residues. The CDR3 reads CASSLTGVRGYTF. CDR3 coding DNA: TGTGCCAGCAGCCTTACAGGGGTTAGAGGCTACACCTTC. Looking up the rest from reference TRBV14 and TRBJ1-2 gives the full variable domain: EAGVTQFPSHSVIEKGQTVTLRCDPISGHDNLYWYRRVMGKEIKFLLHFVKESKQDESGMPNNRFLAERTGGTYSTLKVQPAELEDSGVYFCASSLTGVRGYTFGSGTRLTVV.

The chain uses TRBV18 and TRBJ2-2; D not resolved. Germline V CDR1 and CDR2: KGHSH, LQKENI. There are 15 residues in the CDR3. Trimming removed 6 bases from V and 4 bases from J, with 15 bases in between. CDR3 sequence (DNA): TGTGCCAGCTCCCCAATCCTTTCGTCCACCGGGGAGCTGTTTTTT. It codes for CASSPILSSTGELFF.

This chain links TRBV9 with TRBJ2-3; TRBD2 agrees at 7 bases. The CDR3 spans 12 residues. V trimming: 4 bases; J trimming: 9 bases; junction bases outside the gene matches: 5. The germline V gene encodes CDR1 SGDLS and CDR2 YYNGEE. The CDR3 sequence: CASSPPGGTQYF. CDR3 bases: TGTGCCAGCAGCCCCCCGGGGGGAACGCAGTATTTT. Combining the CDR3 with reference TRBV9 and TRBJ2-3 gives the whole variable domain DSGVTQTPKHLITATGQRVTLRCSPRSGDLSVYWYQQSLDQGLQFLIQYYNGEERAKGNILERFSAQQFPDLHSELNLSSLELGDSALYFCASSPPGGTQYFGPGTRLTVL.

The sample holds a few counts of this clone. The chain has TRBV10-2 and TRBJ1-6; weak D call: TRBD1 (5 bases). The germline V gene has CDR1 WSHSY and CDR2 SAAADI. V was shortened by 4 bases and J by 6 bases, with 13 bases between the two germline ends. This CDR3 contains 15 residues. CDR3: CASSGRQNPNSPLHF. As DNA, the CDR3 is TGCGCCAGCAGTGGCCGACAGAATCCTAATTCACCCCTCCACTTT.

J is TRBJ2-7 and V is TRBV5-1, with D hard to call. The CDR3 sequence is 13 residues long. V dropped 1 base and J dropped 2 bases, with 7 bases sitting between them. Germline V CDR1 and CDR2: SGHRS, YFSETQ. In DNA form, the CDR3 reads TGCGCCAGCAGCTTGAGTGAGACCTACGAGCAGTACTTC. As protein: CASSLSETYEQYF.